This entry concerns a single T cell receptor beta chain. This table comes from immunoSEQ multiplex PCR, and its TCRdb copy is limited to in-frame clones, with some not included. Among some 150,000 clones, approximately 90% were seen once, and the ten largest hold around 3%. This specimen comes from a study of cytomegalovirus exposure and HLA in healthy donors. The clonotype was recovered from a young man in good health and CMV-seronegative. Sequenced input: PBMCs.

The CDR3 nucleotides read TGCGCCAGCAGCCTCCTGGCGGGGGGCTCTGGCACTGAAGCTTTCTTT. Its protein product is CASSLLAGGSGTEAFF. V usage is TRBV5-1 and J usage is TRBJ1-1; D might be TRBD1 (6 bases). The CDR3 covers 16 residues. CDR1 is SGHRS, CDR2 YFSETQ, per germline. V shed 4 bases and J shed 4 bases, with 20 bases lying between them.